These T cell receptor beta chains were read from a single sample in a study of T cell repertoires in ileal Crohn's disease. Repertoires were generated with immunoSEQ multiplex PCR, while TCRdb's copy carries only in-frame clones and drops some. The data show around 15,000 clones, with about 92% seen just once and roughly 3.4% held by the top ten. What was sequenced was ileal tissue. Receptors originate from an adult with Crohn's disease. Each CDR3 is given with its conserved first and last residue.

CSVEGLAGALEQFF TRBJ2-1 TRBV29-1 14
CASSPTRASGGLETQYF TRBJ2-5 TRBV14 17
CASTGFRGQGYNEQFF TRBJ2-1 TRBV4-1 16
CASSDKDRDPSLTNEKLFF TRBJ1-4 TRBV6-4 19
CASSLTGAATRTTGELFF TRBJ2-2 TRBV5-4 18
CASSLERDQPQHF TRBJ1-5 TRBV11-2 13
CASRMGLSEAFF TRBJ1-1 TRBV27 12
CASSYSTFQEGGKLFF TRBJ1-4 TRBV6-5 16
CASSEAGDRGHGYTF TRBJ1-2 TRBV4-2 15
CASSYDRHNEQFF TRBJ2-1 TRBV27 13
CASGYSGTGATEAFF TRBJ1-1 TRBV19 15
CASSVGVDTGELFF TRBJ2-2 TRBV2 14
CASSQGPGDYSYNEQFF TRBJ2-1 TRBV4-1 17
CASSFSGVMGQGNGYTF TRBJ1-2 TRBV5-5 17
CASSSRGRDTDTQYF TRBJ2-3 TRBV5-1 15
CASSVLGGGAAEQFF TRBJ2-1 TRBV9 15
CASSGQGYTEAFF TRBJ1-1 TRBV6-1 13
CASSLSGGMNTEAFF TRBJ1-1 TRBV7-2 15
CASSEDSPRQMDSTEAFF TRBJ1-1 TRBV2 18
CASSLAVRTGGDYSPYEQYF . TRBV5-1 20
CASSFGGGNNEQFF TRBJ2-1 TRBV7-6 14
CASSPPSGVNEQFF TRBJ2-1 TRBV18 14
CAWSGDSSGNTIYF TRBJ1-3 TRBV30 14
CASSLADTDTQYF TRBJ2-3 TRBV7-3 13
CATWTGKLDEQFF TRBJ2-1 TRBV6-4 13
CASSYFGQSNTEAFF TRBJ1-1 TRBV6-5 15
CASNTGQGVDGYTF TRBJ1-2 TRBV7-2 14
CASSVVATAVSGNTIYF TRBJ1-3 TRBV9 17
CASSQSGQGDSPLHF TRBJ1-6 TRBV18 15
CASSVTRVTNEKLFF TRBJ1-4 TRBV2 15
CASSPEGDYEQYF TRBJ2-7 TRBV19 13
CASSLMAGGASQPQHF TRBJ1-5 TRBV7-2 16
CATTGTVEDGYTF TRBJ1-2 TRBV30 13
CASSYAENTEAFF TRBJ1-1 TRBV7-8 13
CASSSWDTHNEQFF TRBJ2-1 TRBV7-9 14
CASRPEVVGQPQHF TRBJ1-5 TRBV19 14
CASSSGTPYNNEQFF TRBJ2-1 TRBV11-3 15
CASSWTGLVGGAPRDTQYF TRBJ2-3 TRBV7-2 19
CSVGSKGANEKLFF TRBJ1-4 TRBV29-1 14
CASSELADPNEQFF TRBJ2-1 TRBV25-1 14
CASSHWGGLAGVNEQFF TRBJ2-1 TRBV4-2 17
CASSEGKGSPYEQYF TRBJ2-7 TRBV6-1 15
CASSTTSGGPRTDTQYF TRBJ2-3 TRBV13 17
CASSLTRDNFVSNTEAFF TRBJ1-1 TRBV7-6 18
CASSQRQVSSYEQYF TRBJ2-7 TRBV4-3 15
CASSSVQVRGGELFF TRBJ2-2 TRBV27 15
CASSFVGAPSYEQYF TRBJ2-7 TRBV5-5 15
CASSYSAGWDSPLHF TRBJ1-6 TRBV6-6 15
CASSTSGTRLTGEFDEQYF TRBJ2-7 TRBV5-6 19
CASGLGRGTEAFF TRBJ1-1 TRBV12-5 13